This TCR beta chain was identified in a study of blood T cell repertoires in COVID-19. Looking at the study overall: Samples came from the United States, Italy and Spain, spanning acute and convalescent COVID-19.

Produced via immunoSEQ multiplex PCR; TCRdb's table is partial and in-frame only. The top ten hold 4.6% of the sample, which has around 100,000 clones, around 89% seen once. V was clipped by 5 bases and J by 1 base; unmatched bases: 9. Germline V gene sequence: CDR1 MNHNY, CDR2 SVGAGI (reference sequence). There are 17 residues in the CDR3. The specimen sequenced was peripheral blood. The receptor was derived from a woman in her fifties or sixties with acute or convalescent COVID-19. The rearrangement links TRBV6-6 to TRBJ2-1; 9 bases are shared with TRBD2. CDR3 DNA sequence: TGTGCCAGCAGTCTCGAATTAGCGGGAGCTTCCTACAATGAGCAGTTCTTC. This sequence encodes CASSLELAGASYNEQFF.